The T cell receptor (beta chain) under discussion was sequenced for a study of post-analysis software for immune sequencing data (dated by TCRdb to the mid-2010s). About the full investigation: Disease courses on record covered relapsing-remitting, secondary progressive and progressive-relapsing multiple sclerosis, though some patients had no subtype annotation. A subset of samples was prepared in parallel using single-end sample barcoding, then pooled and co-amplified after Illumina adapter ligation. The multiple sclerosis patient repertoires were compared with more than 9 previously published healthy control repertoires from donors aged about 6 to 25 years.

CDR1 and CDR2 were assigned from the germline V gene as MNHEY and SVGAGI. Deletion took 8 bases off V and 10 bases off J, with a span of 17 bases between the germline ends. Inclusive of the bounding cysteine and phenylalanine, the CDR3 is 12 residues long. This entry keeps only the CDR3 DNA: 36 bases, framed from base 1. Library generation was performed with PCR. The sequencer listed for this sample is Illumina HiSeq 2500. To reduce PCR and sequencing biases, unique molecular identifiers were built into the TCR beta cDNA libraries. Every 1 to 10 million input T cells yielded approximately 500,000 cDNA molecules, meaning each molecule approximated one T cell. The patient libraries were prepared and sequenced with the same protocol used for the earlier healthy control dataset. Samples belonging to the same batch were prepared together, multiplexed and sequenced on a shared HiSeq lane. The study's own analysis went as follows. Raw barcoded reads were processed with MIGEC, discarding single-read molecular identifier groups before consensus assembly and CDR3 extraction. Clonotype tables were post-analysed with VDJtools, and diversity was normalized by down-sampling all datasets to the smallest sample size. Repertoire overlap clustering matched CDR3 amino acid but not nucleotide sequences to correct batch-related cross-sample contamination. TCRdb redid the processing of the public reads, applying fastp at Q25 and MiXCR, and retained in-frame beta chains. Under each unique CDR3 protein, matching rows form one entry showing the most common genes and DNA. None of the V and J calls come from the authors' own analysis; TCRdb made them. In this sample the table shows hundreds of thousands of distinct CDR3 sequences, 44% of which occur a single time. The ten largest clones add up to around 1.7% of the sample.

The paper as a whole reports these results and caveats: Direct clustering with F measure showed strong co-clustering of samples prepared in the same batch, prompting a batch-effect correction. The control group was slightly older than the multiple sclerosis patient group. Normalized Chao1 diversity was significantly lower in multiple sclerosis patients than controls, suggesting substantial peripheral T-cell clonal expansion. Significantly higher frequencies in patients than in controls were found for a few TRBV segments, including TRBV5-6, TRBV5-1 and TRBV20-1.

TCR beta repertoires were profiled from peripheral blood of 10 to 15 young patients with multiple sclerosis to demonstrate the VDJtools post-analysis software. The patients with multiple sclerosis were children and adolescents between about 6 and 15 years of age. Points on this clonotype: What antigen it recognizes has not been identified. Per-base quality was not reported, and no clone a single base away is much larger than it.

The TCR sequence derives from a girl under 18 with multiple sclerosis. Sequences were obtained from blood. The rearranged segments are TRBV6-5 and TRBJ1-1, with an unclear D gene assignment. The encoded CDR3 is CASGSPLRAAFF. The nucleotide sequence is given as TGTGCCAGCGGTTCCCCCCTCCGGGCAGCTTTCTTT.